This T cell receptor (beta chain) was sequenced for a study of neurological immune-mediated disorders. Time point described: longitudinal time-point 1 (baseline). TCRdb processed the 5' RACE reads anew with MiXCR; each CDR3 protein has one entry. The sample lists around 60,000 distinct CDR3 sequences, around 10% occurring once. This clonotype showed up just a few times. Since a much larger clone is just one base distant, this may be a read error. The CDR3 sequence is 14 residues long. Trimming took 5 bases from V and 7 from J, leaving 17 bases between them. Material for sequencing was PBMCs. The chain employs TRBV12-3 or TRBV12-4 and TRBJ1-2, with a tentative D call TRBD1 (5 bases). This clonotype was obtained from a male donor with HTLV-1-associated myelopathy (HAM/TSP). CDR3 protein: CASSPLTRGSGYTF. CDR3 sequence (DNA): TGTGCCAGCAGTCCCCTGACAAGGGGCTCTGGCTACACCTTC.